This is a list of T cell receptor beta chains from one sample in a study of blood T cell repertoires in COVID-19. The protocol was immunoSEQ multiplex PCR, while the TCRdb copy is restricted to in-frame clones and leaves out a portion. Among fewer than 650,000 clones listed, about 88% were seen once. Sequenced: peripheral blood. The origin of the receptors is a woman between 45 and 60 years old with COVID-19, enrolled during active disease. CDR3s include the opening cysteine and the closing phenylalanine or tryptophan. The D gene is left open where the match is weak. Only some rows state a clone size, as once, few, many or a class for expanded clones.

D gene | J gene | V gene | clone size | CDR3 DNA | CDR3 protein
. | TRBJ1-1 | TRBV29-1 | . | TGCAGCGTTGTGACACCAAACACTGAAGCTTTCTTT | CSVVTPNTEAFF
TRBD1 | TRBJ1-5 | TRBV7-2 | . | TGTGCCAGCAGCTTAGATGCAGGGGGAGCAAGCAATCAGCCCCAGCATTTT | CASSLDAGGASNQPQHF
TRBD1 | TRBJ1-2 | TRBV6-5 | . | TGTGCCAGCAGTAGGGGACAGAACTATGGCTACACCTTC | CASSRGQNYGYTF
. | TRBJ2-3 | TRBV12-5 | . | TGTGCTAGTGGTTTGATTAGGGGCCGAGATACGCAGTATTTT | CASGLIRGRDTQYF
TRBD1 | TRBJ1-1 | TRBV3-1/TRBV3-2 | . | TGTGCCAGCAGCGACCAGGGGGCGGAAGCTTTCTTT | CASSDQGAEAFF
. | TRBJ2-7 | TRBV2 | . | TGTGCCAGCAGTCTCAGAGTCGACAAGTACTTC | CASSLRVDKYF
. | TRBJ2-1 | TRBV5-1 | . | TGCGCCAGCAGCTTGGGACTCCTCGACGATGAGCAGTTCTTC | CASSLGLLDDEQFF
. | TRBJ1-6 | TRBV11-2 | . | TGTGCCAGCAGCTCGACAGATAATTCACCCCTCCACTTT | CASSSTDNSPLHF
. | TRBJ2-7 | TRBV5-1 | . | TGCGCCAGCAGTCCGGGCCAGGGGTCACCCTACGAGCAGTACTTC | CASSPGQGSPYEQYF
. | TRBJ1-1 | TRBV7-9 | . | TGTGCCAGCAGCTTGAGTCGGAACACTGAAGCTTTCTTT | CASSLSRNTEAFF
TRBD1 | TRBJ2-6 | TRBV24-1 | . | TGTGCCACCAGCGACACAGGACAGGGTGGGGCTGGGGCCAACGTCCTGACTTTC | CATSDTGQGGAGANVLTF
. | TRBJ1-4 | TRBV6-5 | once | TGTGCCAGCAAGGAGCCAGGGGCTATTAATGAAAAACTGTTTTTT | CASKEPGAINEKLFF
TRBD1 | TRBJ1-1 | TRBV5-8 | . | TGTGCCAGCAGCGTGACAGGGAATACTGAAGCTTTCTTT | CASSVTGNTEAFF
TRBD1 | TRBJ2-3 | TRBV3-1/TRBV3-2 | . | TGTGCCAGCAGCGGACAGGGGGTGAGCACAGATACGCAGTATTTT | CASSGQGVSTDTQYF
. | TRBJ1-2 | TRBV19 | . | TGTGCCAGTAGTATGAGCCCAGGGGTAGGCTACACCTTC | CASSMSPGVGYTF
TRBD1 | TRBJ2-5 | TRBV30 | . | TGTGCCTGGAGGACAGGGCAAGAGACCCAGTACTTC | CAWRTGQETQYF
TRBD1 | TRBJ1-1 | TRBV5-1 | . | TGCGCCAGCAGCTGGGGACAGGGCTTGTATGATGAAGCTTTCTTT | CASSWGQGLYDEAFF